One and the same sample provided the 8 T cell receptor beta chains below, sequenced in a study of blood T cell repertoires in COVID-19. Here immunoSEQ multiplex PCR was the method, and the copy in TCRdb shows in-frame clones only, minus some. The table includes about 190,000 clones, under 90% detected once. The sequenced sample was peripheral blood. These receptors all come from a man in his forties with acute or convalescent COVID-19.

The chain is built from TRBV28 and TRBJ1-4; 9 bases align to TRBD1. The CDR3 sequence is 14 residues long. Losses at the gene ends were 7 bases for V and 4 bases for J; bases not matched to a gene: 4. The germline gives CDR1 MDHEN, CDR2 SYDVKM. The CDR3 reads CASTDRGYNEKLFF. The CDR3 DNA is TGTGCCAGCACCGACAGGGGGTATAATGAAAAACTGTTTTTT.

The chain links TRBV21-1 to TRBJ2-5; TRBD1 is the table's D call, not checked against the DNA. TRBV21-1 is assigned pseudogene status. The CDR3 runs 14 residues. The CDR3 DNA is TGTGCCATCAGGACAGGGTCCAACCAAGAGACCCAGTACTTC. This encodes CAIRTGSNQETQYF.

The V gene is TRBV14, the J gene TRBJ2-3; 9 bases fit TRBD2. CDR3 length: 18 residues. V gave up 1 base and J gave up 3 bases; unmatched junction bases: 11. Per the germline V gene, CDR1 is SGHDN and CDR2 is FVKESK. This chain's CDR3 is CASSQVKGRGGLTDTQYF. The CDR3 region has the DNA TGTGCCAGCAGCCAAGTCAAGGGGCGGGGGGGCCTTACAGATACGCAGTATTTT. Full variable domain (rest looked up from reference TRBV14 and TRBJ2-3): EAGVTQFPSHSVIEKGQTVTLRCDPISGHDNLYWYRRVMGKEIKFLLHFVKESKQDESGMPNNRFLAERTGGTYSTLKVQPAELEDSGVYFCASSQVKGRGGLTDTQYFGPGTRLTVL.

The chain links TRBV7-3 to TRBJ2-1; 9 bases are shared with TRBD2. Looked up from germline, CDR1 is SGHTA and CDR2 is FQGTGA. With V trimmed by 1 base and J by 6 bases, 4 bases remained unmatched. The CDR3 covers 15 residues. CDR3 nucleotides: TGTGCCAGCAGCTTAAGGGCTAGCGGGGCCAATGAGCAGTTCTTC. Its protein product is CASSLRASGANEQFF. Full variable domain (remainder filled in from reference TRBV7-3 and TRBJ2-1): GAGVSQTPSNKVTEKGKYVELRCDPISGHTALYWYRQSLGQGPEFLIYFQGTGAADDSGLPNDRFFAVRPEGSVSTLKIQRTERGDSAVYLCASSLRASGANEQFFGPGTRLTVL.

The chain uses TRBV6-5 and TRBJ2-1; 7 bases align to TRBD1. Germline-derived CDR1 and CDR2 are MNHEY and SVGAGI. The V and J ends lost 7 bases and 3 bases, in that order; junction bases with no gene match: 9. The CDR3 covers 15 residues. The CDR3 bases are TGTGCCAGCACCGAACACAGGGGTCGCTACAATGAGCAGTTCTTC. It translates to CASTEHRGRYNEQFF.

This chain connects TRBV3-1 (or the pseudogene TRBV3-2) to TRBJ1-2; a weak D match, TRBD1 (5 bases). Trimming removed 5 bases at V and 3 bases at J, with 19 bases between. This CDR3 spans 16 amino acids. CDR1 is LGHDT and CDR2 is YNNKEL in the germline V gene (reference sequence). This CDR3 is CASSVVWGGNDYGYTF. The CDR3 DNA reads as TGTGCCAGCAGCGTTGTTTGGGGGGGAAATGACTATGGCTACACCTTC.

In DNA form, the CDR3 reads TGTGCCAGCACCCCTTTCGGGCAGGGGAACATTCAGTACTTC. Amino acid sequence: CASTPFGQGNIQYF. The rearrangement joins TRBV28 to TRBJ2-4; D is perhaps TRBD1 (6 bases). This CDR3 is 14 amino acids long. Germline V lookup: CDR1 MDHEN, CDR2 SYDVKM. With 7 bases removed from V and 7 bases from J, the gap between germline ends came to 17 bases.

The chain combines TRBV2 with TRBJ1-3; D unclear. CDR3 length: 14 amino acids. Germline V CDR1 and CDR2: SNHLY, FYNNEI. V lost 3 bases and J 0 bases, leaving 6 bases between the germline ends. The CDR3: CASSEFYSGNTIYF. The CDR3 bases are TGTGCCAGCAGTGAGTTTTACTCTGGAAACACCATATATTTT.